This section outlines one T cell receptor beta chain sequence together with its context. The table came from immunoSEQ multiplex PCR; TCRdb's copy has only in-frame clones and leaves some out. The data show 55,000 to 75,000 clones, approximately 87% seen once. The CDR3 runs to 13 residues. CDR1 MDHEN and CDR2 SYDVKM come from the germline V gene. With 3 bases removed from V and 10 bases from J, the gap between germline ends came to 14 bases. The data originate from a study of neoadjuvant anti-PD-1 for oral cavity cancer. Time point here: after neoadjuvant nivolumab, at surgical resection. This TCR was sampled from a person aged 35-80 years with oral cavity squamous cell carcinoma. Specimen: PBMCs, collected after nivolumab (anti-PD-1) treatment. The chain combines TRBV28 with TRBJ2-3; a possible D gene is TRBD1 (5 bases). Here the CDR3 DNA reads TGTGCCAGCAGTTTCGTGGAGCTAGGGGCGCAGTATTTT. Translated, it gives CASSFVELGAQYF.